This TCR beta chain stems from a study of naive and memory T cell subsets. CDR1 KGHDR and CDR2 SFDVKD come from the germline V gene. This CDR3 has 16 residues. J gave up 4 bases and V 4 bases, and 10 bases lay outside the gene matches. Only a few counts were recorded for this clonotype. Both TRBC1 and TRBC2 were covered by a beta constant-region primer of two equimolar oligonucleotides. One entry per CDR3 protein, called by TCRdb with MiXCR from the UMI-ligation and nested PCR reads. The sample lists 120,000 to 150,000 distinct CDR3 sequences, over 15% occurring once. The rearrangement joins TRBV24-1 to TRBJ1-2; the match to TRBD1 covers 8 bases. The sample taken for sequencing was naive CD4+ T cells from blood. This clonotype was obtained from a human donor in good health. The CDR3 DNA reads as TGTGCCACCAGTGACCAGGATGGGACAGGCTTCTATGGCTACACCTTC. Amino acid sequence: CATSDQDGTGFYGYTF.